This section outlines one TCR beta chain sequence together with its context. The antigen is undetermined. The CDR3 is 12 amino acids. The V end was cut by 3 bases, the J end by 6 bases, with 8 bases between. The V gene's germline CDR1 is LNHNV and CDR2 YYDKDF (reference sequence). The data were obtained in a study of T cell repertoires in cytomegalovirus infection. Study background: Recently described HLA-C-restricted plus well-studied HLA-B-restricted CMV epitopes were used. Both a matching HLA type and CMV infection were indicated by public TCR beta signatures. Broader study findings: Dominating the ex vivo response were TCR beta clonotypes that were CMV-specific and HLA-C-restricted.

TCRdb analysed the reads with MiXCR anew, one entry per CDR3 protein. The profile shows approximately 910,000 distinct CDR3 sequences, under 40% of them singletons. The sequence came from a human donor in good health (CMV status not recorded). Some clones in this sample may be carry-over from other donors' samples. The chain uses TRBV15 and TRBJ1-2; unclear D gene. The starting material was cultured CD8+ T cells from PBMCs, obtained from culture after CMV antigen stimulation. The CDR3 DNA reads TGTGCCACCAGCAGCCATTCCAATGGCTACACCTTC. Residues: CATSSHSNGYTF.